This record covers a single TCR beta chain. This entry belongs to a study of early T cells in non-severe SARS-CoV-2 infection. Individual cDNA molecules were tagged with unique molecular identifiers, the study reported. TCRdb ran MiXCR on the 5' RACE reads and lists one entry per CDR3 protein. The sample records fewer than 100,000 distinct CDR3 sequences, approximately 15% being singletons. The CDR3 spans 15 residues. J lost 4 bases, V lost 10 bases, and 12 bases had no gene match. Sequenced sample: whole blood. This TCR was recovered from an adult who was a healthcare worker with PCR-confirmed SARS-CoV-2 infection or an uninfected control (not recorded which). The chain employs TRBV12-3 or TRBV12-4 and TRBJ1-5; 8 bases fit TRBD1. In DNA form, the CDR3 reads TGTGCCACCCAAGCGGCAGGGGGCTCGAATCAGCCCCAGCATTTT. The encoded protein is CATQAAGGSNQPQHF.